Below are 19 T cell receptor beta chains sequenced from a single sample in a study of CD8 T cells in ankylosing spondylitis. No antigen has been assigned to these receptors. Findings and limits, study-wide: Ankylosing spondylitis blood seemed to carry a telltale TCR beta motif made of under ten highly homologous variants.

MiXCR, run by TCRdb on the 5' RACE reads, gives a single entry per CDR3 protein. The sample holds 200,000 to 250,000 distinct CDR3 sequences, about a sixth seen once. The sequenced sample consisted of blood, either unsorted or a sorted T cell fraction (not recorded which). These receptors all come from a male donor with ankylosing spondylitis.

This clonotype came up a few times. The chain is built from TRBV6-1 and TRBJ2-3; TRBD2 aligns across 9 bases. Trimming took 5 bases from V and 2 from J; bases not matched to a gene: 8. The CDR3 loop spans 16 amino acids. Germline loops: CDR1 MNHNS, CDR2 SASEGT. The DNA for the CDR3 is TGTGCCAGCAGTAGTTATAGCGGGAGCTACACAGATACGCAGTATTTT. Its translation is CASSSYSGSYTDTQYF.

The chain recombines TRBV6-2 or TRBV6-3 with TRBJ2-5; 8 nucleotides match TRBD2. The ends lost 2 bases at V and 10 bases at J; junction bases unmatched: 12. The CDR3 consists of 15 residues. CDR1 and CDR2 from the germline V gene are MNHEY and SVGEGT. The CDR3 DNA reads as TGTGCCAGCAGTTACCCAGTTGCGGGAGGAGAGGACCAGTACTTC. Amino acids: CASSYPVAGGEDQYF.

In this sample, this clonotype turned up once. The chain recombines TRBV20-1 with TRBJ1-5, with D perhaps TRBD1 (5 bases). Deletions cut 6 bases from V and 6 bases from J, with 24 bases between. This CDR3 spans 16 amino acids. Germline assignment: CDR1 DFQATT and CDR2 SNEGSKA (reference sequence). CDR3 loop: CSATPGLPSLRQPQHF. DNA of the CDR3: TGCAGTGCCACACCGGGACTCCCGAGTTTGCGTCAGCCCCAGCATTTT.

DNA for the CDR3: TGTGCCAGCAGTCCCTACCGGGACAGGGGCTACGAGCAGTACTTC. Residues: CASSPYRDRGYEQYF. V and J are TRBV27 and TRBJ2-7, with TRBD1 matching over 10 bases. The CDR3 is made up of 15 amino acids. V lost 5 bases and J lost 3; bases outside the gene matches: 7. Per germline, CDR1 MNHEY and CDR2 SMNVEV (reference sequence).

The sample holds a few counts of this clonotype. This chain uses TRBV20-1 with TRBJ1-5, with D uncertain. There are 14 residues in the CDR3. CDR1 and CDR2 from the germline V gene are DFQATT and SNEGSKA (reference sequence). CDR3 sequence (DNA): TGCAGCTCTCCCGGTATAGGAGGTAATCAGCCCCAGCATTTT. Translating it yields CSSPGIGGNQPQHF.

This chain connects TRBV7-8 to TRBJ2-7; possibly TRBD2 for D (6 bases). In germline, CDR1 is SGHVS, CDR2 FQNEAQ. There are 14 residues in the CDR3. Trimming took off 5 bases at V and 1 base at J, with 12 bases between the two ends. As DNA, the CDR3 is TGTGCCAGCAGCGGACTATCAGGGTCCTACGAGCAGTACTTC. Its protein product is CASSGLSGSYEQYF.

This clonotype occurred many times. Here the CDR3 reads CASSPRLAGVVDTQYF. In nucleotides, the CDR3 is TGTGCCAGCAGTCCCAGACTAGCGGGAGTTGTAGATACGCAGTATTTT. The rearrangement joins TRBV27 to TRBJ2-3; 12 bases map to TRBD2. Germline CDR1 MNHEY, CDR2 SMNVEV (reference sequence). The J segment lost 5 bases and the V segment lost 5 bases, leaving 8 bases of the junction unmatched. This CDR3 comprises 16 residues.

This clonotype was seen only a few times. The DNA of the CDR3 is TGCAGTGCGAGCTGGGATGGGTACTATGGCTACACCTTC. This encodes CSASWDGYYGYTF. The genes are TRBV20-1 and TRBJ1-2; no definite D call. The germline V gene encodes CDR1 DFQATT and CDR2 SNEGSKA (reference sequence). The CDR3 is made up of 13 amino acids. V lost 6 bases and J 3 bases, leaving 14 bases between the germline ends.

This clonotype showed up just a few times. The chain is built from TRBV12-3 or TRBV12-4 and TRBJ2-3; unclear D gene. This CDR3 is built from 14 residues. V dropped 8 bases and J dropped 4 bases, with 16 bases sitting between them. CDR3 amino acids: CASSLGSASDTQYF. CDR3 sequence (DNA): TGTGCCAGCTCACTGGGATCCGCCTCAGATACGCAGTATTTT.

This chain links TRBV6-2 or TRBV6-3 with TRBJ2-2; D remains unclear. Germline V gene data show CDR1 as MNHEY and CDR2 as SVGEGT. V dropped 5 bases and J dropped 6 bases, with 10 bases sitting between them. This CDR3 comprises 13 residues. The CDR3 DNA is TGTGCCAGCAGTGGGTCCCACCCCGGGGAGCTGTTTTTT. Residues: CASSGSHPGELFF.

In its sample, this clonotype was seen a few times. The rearrangement uses TRBV7-9 and TRBJ2-7; D is ambiguous. V lost 2 bases and J lost 2, with 10 bases in between. Germline assignment: CDR1 SEHNR and CDR2 FQNEAQ (reference sequence). The CDR3 contains 14 residues. The DNA for the CDR3 is TGTGCCAGCAGCTTATTGGTCGAAGCCTACGAGCAGTACTTC. This gives the protein CASSLLVEAYEQYF.

Only a few counts were recorded for this clonotype. The rearrangement uses TRBV6-2 or TRBV6-3 and TRBJ2-1; 7 positions match TRBD2. CDR1 MNHEY and CDR2 SVGEGT come from the germline V gene. The J segment lost 6 bases and the V segment lost 8 bases, leaving 10 bases of the junction unmatched. This CDR3 region has 14 residues. CDR3 coding DNA: TGTGCCAGCGTTTTTGCGGGAGCGACCAATGAGCAGTTCTTC. Translating gives CASVFAGATNEQFF.

This CDR3 is CAISDIGNQPQHF. Written as DNA, the CDR3 is TGTGCCATCAGCGATATAGGCAATCAGCCCCAGCATTTT. The V gene is TRBV10-3, the J gene TRBJ1-5, with D unresolved. The V gene lost 6 bases and the J gene lost 2 bases, with 8 bases spanning the gap. Germline lookup yields CDR1 ENHRY and CDR2 SYGVKD. This CDR3 contains 13 residues.

This chain joins TRBV5-6 and TRBJ2-2, with D uncertain. Germline-derived CDR1 and CDR2 are SGHDT and YYEEEE. Trimming took off 3 bases at V and 4 bases at J, with 13 bases between the two ends. This CDR3 contains 15 residues. The CDR3 spells CASSYSSSPTGELFF. The CDR3, as DNA: TGTGCCAGCAGCTACTCCTCCTCCCCCACCGGGGAGCTGTTTTTT.

DNA for the CDR3: TGTGCCAGCAGCCGACTAGCGGGGGGCATAAGCACAGATACGCAGTATTTT. Encoded protein: CASSRLAGGISTDTQYF. This sequence joins TRBV7-9 and TRBJ2-3; TRBD2 matches at 13 bases. Germline loops: CDR1 SEHNR, CDR2 FQNEAQ (reference sequence). The V gene end was trimmed by 5 bases and the J gene end by 0 bases; junction bases not matched to a gene: 5. CDR3 length equals 17 residues.

The gene calls are TRBV12-5 and TRBJ1-1; TRBD1 might be the D (5 bases). This CDR3 has 14 amino acids. Germline CDR1 is LGHNT and CDR2 is FRNRAP. Trimming took off 7 bases at V and 0 bases at J, with 12 bases between the two ends. The CDR3 nucleotides are TGTGCTAGTGCCCCCGGGACGTTGAACACTGAAGCTTTCTTT. It is translated as CASAPGTLNTEAFF. Using reference TRBV12-5 and TRBJ1-1 for the parts outside the CDR3, the full variable domain is DARVTQTPRHKVTEMGQEVTMRCQPILGHNTVFWYRQTMMQGLELLAYFRNRAPLDDSGMPKDRFSAEMPDATLATLKIQPSEPRDSAVYFCASAPGTLNTEAFFGQGTRLTVV.

This clonotype was seen repeatedly, ten times or more. This CDR3 is CASSLAETNEQFF. The CDR3, as DNA: TGTGCCAGCAGTTTAGCGGAAACCAATGAGCAGTTCTTC. The rearrangement uses TRBV12-3 or TRBV12-4 and TRBJ2-1; unclear D gene. The V and J ends lost 0 bases and 6 bases respectively, with 6 bases between them. This CDR3 spans 13 amino acids.

This clonotype was observed a handful of times. The chain combines TRBV5-1 with TRBJ1-1, with D unresolved. Trimming shortened V by 2 bases and J by 5 bases, and 16 bases separated the two germline ends. Germline V gene lookup returns CDR1 SGHRS and CDR2 YFSETQ. The CDR3 consists of 15 residues. The CDR3 sequence: CASSFMSLLGTEAFF. CDR3 sequence (DNA): TGCGCCAGCAGCTTCATGTCCCTCCTGGGGACTGAAGCTTTCTTT.

The CDR3 spells CASSYLAIEAFF. As DNA, the CDR3 is TGTGCCAGCAGCTACCTCGCCATTGAAGCTTTCTTT. V usage is TRBV5-6 and J usage is TRBJ1-1; D is ambiguous. CDR1 is SGHDT and CDR2 is YYEEEE in the germline V gene. The length of the CDR3 is 12 residues. V was clipped by 3 bases and J by 7 bases, with 10 bases between them. Full variable domain (remainder filled in from reference TRBV5-6 and TRBJ1-1): DAGVTQSPTHLIKTRGQQVTLRCSPKSGHDTVSWYQQALGQGPQFIFQYYEEEERQRGNFPDRFSGHQFPNYSSELNVNALLLGDSALYLCASSYLAIEAFFGQGTRLTVV.